This T cell receptor (beta chain) was found in a study of shared clonotypes between healthy human individuals. Study-level results: Sharing across four donors was highest in naive CD4 (roughly 5%) and lowest in memory CD8 (approximately 0.4%). The four-donor shared clonotypes exceeded non-shared clonotypes in generation probability, with non-shared ones scoring lower.

Trimming removed 5 bases from V and 4 bases from J, with 6 bases in between. Germline assignment: CDR1 SGHAT and CDR2 FQNNGV. The CDR3 runs to 11 residues. On this clone: Its antigen is unidentified. Possible read error: a much larger clone is one base away.

Tens of thousands of T cell genomes, or approximately 0.2 ug DNA, went into the sorted-subset replicate PCRs. Per the authors' pipeline: With immunoSEQ giving junction-only sequences and no quality scores, filtering differed. Sequenced by immunoSEQ multiplex PCR; TCRdb stores in-frame clones only, minus some. V and J calls and clone size are copied from that table; D and trimming were computed from the DNA. The profile shows around 990,000 clones, roughly 77% of them singletons. This TCR was sampled from a man aged 18 to 30 in good health. Some clones in this sample may be carry-over from other donors' samples. The V and J genes are TRBV11-2 and TRBJ2-7; D remains unclear. The sequenced sample consisted of memory CD4+ T cells from PBMCs. Specified subset: CD45RA-negative fraction. As DNA, the CDR3 is TGTGCCAGCAGCCAAAGATACGAGCAGTACTTC. The encoded protein is CASSQRYEQYF.